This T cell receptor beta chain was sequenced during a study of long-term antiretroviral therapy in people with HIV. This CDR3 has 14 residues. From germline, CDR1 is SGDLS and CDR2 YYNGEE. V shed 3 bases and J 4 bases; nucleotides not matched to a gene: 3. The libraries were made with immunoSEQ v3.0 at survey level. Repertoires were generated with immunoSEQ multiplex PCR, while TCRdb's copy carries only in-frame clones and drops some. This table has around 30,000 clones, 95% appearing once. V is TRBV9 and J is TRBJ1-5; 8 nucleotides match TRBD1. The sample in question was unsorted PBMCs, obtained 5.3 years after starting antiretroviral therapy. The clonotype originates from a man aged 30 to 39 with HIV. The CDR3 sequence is CASSGGTGNQPQHF. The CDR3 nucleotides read TGTGCCAGCAGCGGGGGGACAGGTAATCAGCCCCAGCATTTT.